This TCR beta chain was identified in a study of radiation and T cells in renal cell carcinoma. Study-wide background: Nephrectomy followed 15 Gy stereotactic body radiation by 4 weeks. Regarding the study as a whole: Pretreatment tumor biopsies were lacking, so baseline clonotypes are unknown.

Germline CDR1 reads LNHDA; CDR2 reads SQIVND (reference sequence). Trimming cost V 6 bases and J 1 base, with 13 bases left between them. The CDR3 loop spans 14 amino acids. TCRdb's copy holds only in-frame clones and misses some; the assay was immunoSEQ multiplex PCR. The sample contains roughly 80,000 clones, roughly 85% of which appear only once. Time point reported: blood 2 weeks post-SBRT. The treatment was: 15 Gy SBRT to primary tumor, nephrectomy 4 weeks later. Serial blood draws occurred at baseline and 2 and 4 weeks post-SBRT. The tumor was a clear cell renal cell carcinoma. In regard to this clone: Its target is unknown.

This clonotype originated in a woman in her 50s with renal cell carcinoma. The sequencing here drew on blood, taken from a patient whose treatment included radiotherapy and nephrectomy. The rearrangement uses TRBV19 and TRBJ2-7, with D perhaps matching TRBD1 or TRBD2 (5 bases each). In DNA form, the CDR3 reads TGTGCCAGTAGCGGGGCATGGGCATCCTACGAGCAGTACTTC. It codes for CASSGAWASYEQYF.